These T cell receptor beta chains were read from a single sample in a study of cytomegalovirus exposure and HLA in healthy donors. The data were produced by immunoSEQ multiplex PCR, yet TCRdb's version contains in-frame clones alone and is incomplete. The sample has 95,000 to 100,000 clones, roughly three quarters seen once. Input material: PBMCs. The receptors here all came from a man in his forties or fifties in good health and CMV-seronegative. Each CDR3 is given with its conserved first and last residue. D genes are given only for firm matches. Clone sizes are given selectively: once, few, many, or a class where the clone is expanded.

j_gene: TRBJ2-3
abundance: -
d_gene: TRBD2
v_gene: TRBV7-3
CDR3nt: TGTGCCAGCAGCAAGGGACTATTGGATACGCAGTATTTT
CDR3aa: CASSKGLLDTQYF

j_gene: TRBJ2-3
abundance: few
d_gene: -
v_gene: TRBV11-2
CDR3nt: TGTGCCAGCAGCTTATCTCTCTCAGATACGCAGTATTTT
CDR3aa: CASSLSLSDTQYF

j_gene: TRBJ2-3
abundance: once
d_gene: TRBD2
v_gene: TRBV7-6
CDR3nt: TGTGCCAGCAGCCCGCAGTTCCTAGCGGGGGGCCGGGCAGCAGATACGCAGTATTTT
CDR3aa: CASSPQFLAGGRAADTQYF

j_gene: TRBJ1-5
abundance: -
d_gene: -
v_gene: TRBV7-8
CDR3nt: TGTGCCAGCAGCTTTGGAACAGGGATCAATCAGCCCCAGCATTTT
CDR3aa: CASSFGTGINQPQHF

j_gene: TRBJ2-2
abundance: -
d_gene: TRBD1
v_gene: TRBV27
CDR3nt: TGTGCCAGCAGCCCTACCTCCCGGACAGGGAGCGGGGAGCTGTTTTTT
CDR3aa: CASSPTSRTGSGELFF

j_gene: TRBJ2-3
abundance: -
d_gene: TRBD1
v_gene: TRBV7-3
CDR3nt: TGTGCCAGCAGCTCGGGACAGGGCGCAGATACGCAGTATTTT
CDR3aa: CASSSGQGADTQYF

j_gene: TRBJ1-5
abundance: -
d_gene: TRBD1
v_gene: TRBV19
CDR3nt: TGTGCCAGTAGTGAACAACAGGGGTATCAGCCCCAGCATTTT
CDR3aa: CASSEQQGYQPQHF

j_gene: TRBJ2-3
abundance: -
d_gene: TRBD1
v_gene: TRBV5-1
CDR3nt: TGCGCCAGCAACCGGGACAGGGCGACAGATACGCAGTATTTT
CDR3aa: CASNRDRATDTQYF

j_gene: TRBJ1-3
abundance: -
d_gene: -
v_gene: TRBV19
CDR3nt: TGTGCCAGCCGTGGGCCCGACTCTGGAAACACCATATATTTT
CDR3aa: CASRGPDSGNTIYF

j_gene: TRBJ2-7
abundance: -
d_gene: TRBD1
v_gene: TRBV6-5
CDR3nt: TGTGCCAGCAGGAGGGGACAGGGAGTGTACGAGCAGTACTTC
CDR3aa: CASRRGQGVYEQYF

j_gene: TRBJ2-3
abundance: -
d_gene: -
v_gene: TRBV5-6
CDR3nt: TGTGCCAGCAGCCCCTACCAGGGCACGCAGTATTTT
CDR3aa: CASSPYQGTQYF

j_gene: TRBJ1-5
abundance: -
d_gene: -
v_gene: TRBV4-1
CDR3nt: TGCGCCAGCAGCCAAGAAGGAATTGGACGGGGAAGCAATCAGCCCCAGCATTTT
CDR3aa: CASSQEGIGRGSNQPQHF

j_gene: TRBJ2-1
abundance: -
d_gene: -
v_gene: TRBV15
CDR3nt: TGTGCCACCAGCAGGAGCCCTGACCTAGCGAGGCACAATGAGCAGTTCTTC
CDR3aa: CATSRSPDLARHNEQFF

j_gene: TRBJ2-2
abundance: -
d_gene: TRBD2
v_gene: TRBV2
CDR3nt: TGTGCCAGCAGTGAACAAGCGGGGACGAACACCGGGGAGCTGTTTTTT
CDR3aa: CASSEQAGTNTGELFF

j_gene: TRBJ2-1
abundance: -
d_gene: TRBD2
v_gene: TRBV6-1
CDR3nt: TGTGCCAGCAGTGATCAAGGGCCGGGACTAGCGGGACTGGATGAGCAGTTCTTC
CDR3aa: CASSDQGPGLAGLDEQFF

j_gene: TRBJ1-6
abundance: -
d_gene: -
v_gene: TRBV27
CDR3nt: TGTGCCAGCGGCCTCAGGGGTTCTTCACCCCTCCACTTT
CDR3aa: CASGLRGSSPLHF

j_gene: TRBJ1-3
abundance: -
d_gene: -
v_gene: TRBV19
CDR3nt: TGTGCCAGTATTTCACGGAGCTCTGGAAACACCATATATTTT
CDR3aa: CASISRSSGNTIYF

j_gene: TRBJ2-7
abundance: -
d_gene: TRBD1
v_gene: TRBV6-1
CDR3nt: TGTGCCAGCAGTGCTGTACAGGGGCCCTACGAGCAGTACTTC
CDR3aa: CASSAVQGPYEQYF

j_gene: TRBJ1-1
abundance: -
d_gene: -
v_gene: TRBV5-3
CDR3nt: TGTGCCAGCAGCTTGGCTAGGGGAGGATCTGAAGCTTTCTTT
CDR3aa: CASSLARGGSEAFF

j_gene: TRBJ2-7
abundance: -
d_gene: TRBD1
v_gene: TRBV9
CDR3nt: TGTGCCAGCAGCGTTACGGGACAGGGGTACGAGCAGTACTTC
CDR3aa: CASSVTGQGYEQYF

j_gene: TRBJ1-1
abundance: -
d_gene: TRBD1
v_gene: TRBV28
CDR3nt: TGTGCCAGCAGCTCGACACCGGGACAGGGGGAAACTGAAGCTTTCTTT
CDR3aa: CASSSTPGQGETEAFF

j_gene: TRBJ2-7
abundance: -
d_gene: -
v_gene: TRBV5-1
CDR3nt: TGCGCCAGCAGCCGACAAGACTACGAGCAGTACTTC
CDR3aa: CASSRQDYEQYF

j_gene: TRBJ2-1
abundance: -
d_gene: TRBD1
v_gene: TRBV5-1
CDR3nt: TGCGCCAGCAGCTTGCTGCCGGGGCAGGGGGTTAGTGAGCAGTTCTTC
CDR3aa: CASSLLPGQGVSEQFF

j_gene: TRBJ2-1
abundance: -
d_gene: -
v_gene: TRBV19
CDR3nt: TGTGCCAGTAGTATAGTTAGTGGGAGGTACAATGAGCAGTTCTTC
CDR3aa: CASSIVSGRYNEQFF

j_gene: TRBJ2-3
abundance: -
d_gene: TRBD2
v_gene: TRBV7-3
CDR3nt: TGTGCCAGCAGTCCACGACTAGCGGGGGGCACAGATACGCAGTATTTT
CDR3aa: CASSPRLAGGTDTQYF

j_gene: TRBJ1-1
abundance: -
d_gene: -
v_gene: TRBV7-9
CDR3nt: TGTGCCAGCAGCGAAGGAGGGACTGAAGCTTTCTTT
CDR3aa: CASSEGGTEAFF